This entry is about one T cell receptor (beta chain). What it recognizes is unknown. An end of the junction differs from the germline gene, which may be a read error. This sample was included in a study of tumor and adjacent non-tumor tissue in lung cancer. Study outcomes and limitations: Significantly higher TCR diversity was found in tumor than normal lung.

CDR3 length equals 15 residues. In germline, CDR1 is SGHAT, CDR2 FQNNGV. No cell sorting was done before RNA was extracted from the tissue. A modified ARM-PCR protocol with three rounds of nested PCR amplified TCRbeta. Each CDR3 protein is one row after TCRdb ran MiXCR on the multiplex PCR reads. The sample shows about 80,000 distinct CDR3 sequences, 55% to 75% of them seen only once. The TCR sequence derives from a woman between 35 and 50 years old with non-small cell lung cancer. Source material: lung tumor tissue. The chain is built from TRBV11-2 and TRBJ2-5; TRBD1 agrees at 7 bases. The CDR3 spells CADTKFGQAQETQYF. In DNA form, the CDR3 reads TGTGCCGACACCAAATTCGGACAGGCACAAGAGACCCAATATTTC.